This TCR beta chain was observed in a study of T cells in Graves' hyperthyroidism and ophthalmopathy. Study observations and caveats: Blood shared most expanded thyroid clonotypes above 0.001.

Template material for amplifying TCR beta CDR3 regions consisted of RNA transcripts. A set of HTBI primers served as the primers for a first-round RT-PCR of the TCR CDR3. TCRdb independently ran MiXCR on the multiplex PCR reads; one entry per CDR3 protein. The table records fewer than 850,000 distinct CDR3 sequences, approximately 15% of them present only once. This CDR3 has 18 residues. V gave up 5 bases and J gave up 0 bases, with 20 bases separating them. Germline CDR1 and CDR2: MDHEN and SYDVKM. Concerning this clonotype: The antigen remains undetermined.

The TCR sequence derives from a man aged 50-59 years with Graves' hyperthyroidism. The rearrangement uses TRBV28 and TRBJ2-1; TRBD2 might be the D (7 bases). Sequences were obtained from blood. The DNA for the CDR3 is TGTGCCAGCAGTACGTCTTTAGGGGGGGCCCACTCCTACAATGAGCAGTTCTTC. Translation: CASSTSLGGAHSYNEQFF.